This TCR beta chain was captured in a study of shared T cell receptors in the human thymus. This clone was seen a handful of times. The method was immunoSEQ multiplex PCR; TCRdb's version includes in-frame clones alone and lacks a portion of them. Of under 450,000 clones detected, 95% appear once; the ten largest clones hold roughly 0.02%. This CDR3 comprises 13 residues. Trimming shortened V by 6 bases and J by 5 bases, and 13 bases separated the two germline ends. Germline V lookup: CDR1 MDHEN, CDR2 SYDVKM. Sequencing was performed on thymocytes. The receptor's source is a human donor. J is TRBJ1-1 and V is TRBV28; no clear D gene. CDR3 amino acids: CASSPRGGTEAFF. As DNA, the CDR3 is TGTGCCAGCAGCCCCCGGGGTGGGACTGAAGCTTTCTTT. The full variable domain, in which reference TRBV28 and TRBJ1-1 provide the parts outside the CDR3, is DVKVTQSSRYLVKRTGEKVFLECVQDMDHENMFWYRQDPGLGLRLIYFSYDVKMKEKGDIPEGYSVSREKKERFSLILESASTNQTSMYLCASSPRGGTEAFFGQGTRLTVV.